This is a list of T cell receptor beta chains from one sample in a study of blood T cell repertoires in COVID-19. Profiling relied on immunoSEQ multiplex PCR, and the TCRdb table lists in-frame clones only, not all of them. The top ten clones hold around 15% of a sample with about 39,000 clones, about four fifths of them seen once. Sequenced sample: peripheral blood. The receptors derive from a man aged 45 to 65 with active or convalescent COVID-19. Both conserved end residues are part of each CDR3.

J gene: TRBJ1-2
V gene: TRBV2
CDR3 protein: CASRATDSYGYTF

J gene: TRBJ2-3
V gene: TRBV9
CDR3 protein: CASSAGGTGLTDTQYF

J gene: TRBJ1-1
V gene: TRBV6-4
CDR3 protein: CASGPQGCDTEAFF

J gene: TRBJ2-7
V gene: TRBV2
CDR3 protein: CASSFGQSSYEQYF

J gene: TRBJ1-1
V gene: TRBV27
CDR3 protein: CASTGMSQNTEAFF

J gene: TRBJ2-1
V gene: TRBV5-5
CDR3 protein: CASSFGTGGREQFF

J gene: TRBJ1-2
V gene: TRBV2
CDR3 protein: CASSEAGRGGNGYTF

J gene: TRBJ1-2
V gene: TRBV25-1
CDR3 protein: CASRGSGSLYGYTF

J gene: TRBJ2-3
V gene: TRBV13
CDR3 protein: CASSAERGETDTQYF

J gene: TRBJ2-1
V gene: TRBV7-6
CDR3 protein: CASSLWGPYNEQFF

J gene: TRBJ2-3
V gene: TRBV19
CDR3 protein: CASKRGDTQYF

J gene: TRBJ1-1
V gene: TRBV30
CDR3 protein: CAWNRDSLNTEAFF

J gene: TRBJ2-7
V gene: TRBV10-2
CDR3 protein: CASSSLGGNEQYF

J gene: TRBJ1-5
V gene: TRBV19
CDR3 protein: CASTGEGRNNQPQHF

J gene: TRBJ2-7
V gene: TRBV5-1
CDR3 protein: CASSLLRDRPYEQYF

J gene: TRBJ1-4
V gene: TRBV10-1
CDR3 protein: CASSRGGTNEKLFF

J gene: TRBJ2-2
V gene: TRBV19
CDR3 protein: CASTSRTGELFF

J gene: TRBJ2-7
V gene: TRBV6-2/TRBV6-3
CDR3 protein: CASSYSASGYEQYF

J gene: TRBJ1-3
V gene: TRBV7-9
CDR3 protein: CASSLAQGSGNTIYF

J gene: TRBJ1-2
V gene: TRBV30
CDR3 protein: CAWSVSGFNGYTF

J gene: TRBJ2-5
V gene: TRBV7-9
CDR3 protein: CASSSAGGQQETQYF

J gene: TRBJ1-5
V gene: TRBV5-5
CDR3 protein: CASSSGTGGSNQPQHF

J gene: TRBJ2-4
V gene: TRBV6-1
CDR3 protein: CASSGGTGGASDIQYF

J gene: TRBJ1-5
V gene: TRBV5-6
CDR3 protein: CASSIGQLFNQPQHF

J gene: TRBJ2-5
V gene: TRBV5-8
CDR3 protein: CASRWTSGGLQETQYF